A single sample is the source of the 32 T cell receptor beta chains below, sequenced in a study of T cells in Graves' hyperthyroidism and ophthalmopathy. There were TCR beta CDR3 regions amplified from RNA transcripts. First-round RT-PCR targeting the TCR CDR3 was performed with the HTBI primer set. Using its own MiXCR run on the multiplex PCR reads, TCRdb lists one record per CDR3 protein. The table records approximately 410,000 distinct CDR3 sequences, about 14% of them present only once. The specimen sequenced was blood. The origin of the receptors is a man between 18 and 35 years old with Graves' ophthalmopathy.

This clonotype was observed a handful of times. The rearrangement uses TRBV2 and TRBJ1-4, with a possible D match to TRBD1 (6 bases). This CDR3 comprises 14 residues. Trimming shortened V by 4 bases and J by 7 bases, and 13 bases separated the two germline ends. Germline V gives CDR1 SNHLY, CDR2 FYNNEI. DNA for the CDR3: TGTGCCAGCAGTGCCAACGGGGGCAGTGAAAAACTGTTTTTT. It is translated as CASSANGGSEKLFF.

The chain is built from TRBV7-9 and TRBJ2-2; no clear D. V was clipped by 1 base and J by 5 bases, with 11 bases between them. CDR3 length equals 15 residues. CDR1 and CDR2 from the germline V gene are SEHNR and FQNEAQ (reference sequence). CDR3 sequence (DNA): TGTGCCAGCAGCTTAGACAACCGGCGGACCGGGGAGCTGTTTTTT. Protein sequence: CASSLDNRRTGELFF.

This clonotype turned up a few times. The chain couples TRBV10-3 to TRBJ2-7, with a weak D call TRBD1 (6 bases). Trimming cost V 7 bases and J 2 bases, with 21 bases left between them. Germline lookup yields CDR1 ENHRY and CDR2 SYGVKD. The CDR3 runs to 16 residues. CDR3: CAITRHLPGQTYEQYF. CDR3 coding DNA: TGTGCCATCACAAGACACCTCCCGGGACAAACCTACGAGCAGTACTTC.

The chain is built from TRBV4-1 and TRBJ2-5; perhaps TRBD2 as D (5 bases). The germline V and J ends were trimmed by 4 bases and 4 bases, with 13 bases remaining between them. CDR1 and CDR2 from the germline V gene are MGHRA and YSYEKL. The CDR3 consists of 14 residues. CDR3 residues: CASSPTGRGETQYF. The CDR3 bases are TGCGCCAGCAGCCCGACCGGACGGGGAGAGACCCAGTACTTC.

The table lists this clonotype with a few counts. The chain combines TRBV24-1 with TRBJ2-5; tentative D call: TRBD1 (6 bases). The germline V gene encodes CDR1 KGHDR and CDR2 SFDVKD. This CDR3 is 13 amino acids long. Trimming cost V 4 bases and J 5 bases, with 10 bases left between them. The CDR3 DNA follows: TGTGCCACCAGTGAAGGACAGCGCGAGACCCAGTACTTC. Protein: CATSEGQRETQYF.

The genes are TRBV7-2 and TRBJ2-2; TRBD2 aligns across 7 bases. Germline CDR1 is SGHTA and CDR2 is FQGNSA. With 4 bases clipped from V and 4 bases from J, the junction kept 6 bases outside the gene matches. The CDR3 sequence is 15 residues long. The CDR3 loop reads CASSWGGVTTGELFF. CDR3 DNA sequence: TGTGCCAGCAGCTGGGGGGGAGTCACCACCGGGGAGCTGTTTTTT.

In its sample, this clonotype was seen once. The V and J genes are TRBV20-1 and TRBJ2-2; D not certain. Looked up from germline, CDR1 is DFQATT and CDR2 is SNEGSKA (reference sequence). Trimming pared 4 bases from V and 2 bases from J, leaving 8 bases between. The CDR3 has 13 residues. This CDR3 reads CSAIGPNTGELFF. CDR3 nucleotides: TGCAGTGCTATAGGACCTAACACCGGGGAGCTGTTTTTT.

At least ten counts were recorded for this clonotype. The V gene is TRBV14, the J gene TRBJ2-1; D uncertain. Trimming stripped 7 bases from V and 1 base from J, with 11 bases between. The germline V gene has CDR1 SGHDN and CDR2 FVKESK. CDR3 length equals 14 residues. CDR3 sequence reads: CASNPLGSYNEQFF. In DNA form, the CDR3 reads TGTGCCAGCAACCCCCTGGGGTCCTACAATGAGCAGTTCTTC.

The chain recombines TRBV9 with TRBJ1-2, with D perhaps TRBD1 (6 bases). Germline V gene data show CDR1 as SGDLS and CDR2 as YYNGEE. V lost 0 bases to trimming and J lost 6 bases, with 9 bases between them. The CDR3 consists of 13 residues. CDR3 nucleotide sequence: TGTGCCAGCAGCGTAGACAGGGTCCATGGCTACACCTTC. This sequence encodes CASSVDRVHGYTF. The full variable domain, in which reference TRBV9 and TRBJ1-2 provide the parts outside the CDR3, is DSGVTQTPKHLITATGQRVTLRCSPRSGDLSVYWYQQSLDQGLQFLIQYYNGEERAKGNILERFSAQQFPDLHSELNLSSLELGDSALYFCASSVDRVHGYTFGSGTRLTVV.

This sequence joins TRBV5-1 and TRBJ2-2; D may be TRBD1 (8 bases). The CDR3 is made up of 15 amino acids. The germline V and J ends were trimmed by 0 bases and 5 bases, with 11 bases remaining between them. CDR1 is SGHRS and CDR2 is YFSETQ in the germline V gene. CDR3 amino acids: CASSLEQGGTGELFF. In DNA, the CDR3 is TGCGCCAGCAGCTTGGAACAGGGGGGGACCGGGGAGCTGTTTTTT.

Many counts were recorded for this clonotype. The chain uses TRBV10-3 and TRBJ1-2; TRBD1 is a possible D gene (6 bases). Deletions cut 7 bases from V and 0 bases from J, with 15 bases between. Germline V gene lookup returns CDR1 ENHRY and CDR2 SYGVKD. This CDR3 has 15 amino acids. In nucleotides, the CDR3 is TGTGCCATCACCGAGGGGGGCACCGCTAACTATGGCTACACCTTC. It translates to CAITEGGTANYGYTF.

V is TRBV7-9 and J is TRBJ2-2, with D perhaps TRBD1 or TRBD2 (7 bases each). CDR3 size: 18 residues. V lost 5 bases to trimming and J lost 6 bases, with 25 bases between them. Germline CDR1 and CDR2: SEHNR and FQNEAQ (reference sequence). The CDR3 DNA is TGTGCCAGCAGCGCGCCCAAGGGGGCGGGAGATTATGCCGGGGAGCTGTTTTTT. Protein sequence: CASSAPKGAGDYAGELFF.

This clonotype was seen only a few times. This chain joins TRBV3-1 and TRBJ2-7; D is perhaps TRBD1 (6 bases). Germline assignment: CDR1 LGHDT and CDR2 YNNKEL (reference sequence). The CDR3 runs 15 residues. V was trimmed by 0 bases and J by 2 bases, leaving 11 bases between them. CDR3 bases: TGTGCCAGCAGCCAAGATAACAGGGCTACCTACGAGCAGTACTTC. It yields the protein CASSQDNRATYEQYF.

This clonotype was detected many times. V usage is TRBV5-1 and J usage is TRBJ1-1, with D possibly matching TRBD1 (6 bases). Trimming took off 4 bases at V and 5 bases at J, with 18 bases between the two ends. CDR1 SGHRS and CDR2 YFSETQ come from the germline V gene. The CDR3 contains 15 residues. The CDR3 is CASSLATGFGTEAFF. CDR3 in DNA: TGCGCCAGCAGCCTCGCTACAGGGTTCGGAACTGAAGCTTTCTTT.

This clonotype was recorded many times. CDR3 residues: CASSPDTPSSPLHF. CDR3 DNA: TGTGCCAGCAGCCCAGATACCCCATCTTCACCCCTCCACTTT. The rearrangement uses TRBV7-2 and TRBJ1-6, with D hard to call. CDR3 length: 14 amino acids. Looked up from germline, CDR1 is SGHTA and CDR2 is FQGNSA. V was pared by 5 bases and J by 9 bases, with 14 bases between.

The chain joins TRBV6-1 to TRBJ1-5; weak D call: TRBD1 (5 bases). The V gene's germline CDR1 is MNHNS and CDR2 SASEGT. The CDR3 spans 14 residues. With 5 bases removed from V and 1 base from J, the gap between germline ends came to 9 bases. The CDR3 spells CASSLRDSNQPQHF. The CDR3 region has the DNA TGTGCCAGCAGTCTCCGGGACAGCAATCAGCCCCAGCATTTT.

Ten or more counts support this clonotype. This rearrangement joins TRBV18 to TRBJ2-1, with TRBD1 identical over 7 bases. The length of the CDR3 is 17 residues. Unmatched junction bases numbered 12, after V lost 1 base and J lost 6 bases. Germline V lookup: CDR1 KGHSH, CDR2 LQKENI. The CDR3 DNA follows: TGTGCCAGCTCACCACGTACCGGGACAGCTGATCGCAATGAGCAGTTCTTC. Translation gives CASSPRTGTADRNEQFF.

The V gene is TRBV12-3 or TRBV12-4, the J gene TRBJ2-1; 11 nucleotides line up with TRBD2. This CDR3 has 19 amino acids. V dropped 4 bases and J dropped 1; count of bases not matched to a gene: 12. CDR3 sequence reads: CASSSPGLAVRRSYNEQFF. CDR3 in DNA: TGTGCCAGCAGTTCCCCGGGACTAGCGGTTCGTCGGTCCTACAATGAGCAGTTCTTC.

Many counts were recorded for this clonotype. J is TRBJ2-4 and V is TRBV14; D gene unclear. This CDR3 comprises 13 residues. V was clipped by 1 base and J by 7 bases, with 8 bases between them. Germline lookup yields CDR1 SGHDN and CDR2 FVKESK. CDR3 sequence (DNA): TGTGCCAGCAGCCAAGCTGGTCCGAACATTCAGTACTTC. It codes for CASSQAGPNIQYF. The full variable domain, with the rest looked up from reference TRBV14 and TRBJ2-4, is EAGVTQFPSHSVIEKGQTVTLRCDPISGHDNLYWYRRVMGKEIKFLLHFVKESKQDESGMPNNRFLAERTGGTYSTLKVQPAELEDSGVYFCASSQAGPNIQYFGAGTRLSVL.

A note on this clonotype: A much larger clone lies one base from this, so it may be a read error. The chain is built from TRBV27 and TRBJ2-5; D not certain. Germline values: CDR1 MNHEY, CDR2 SMNVEV (reference sequence). The CDR3 contains 12 residues. Here the CDR3 DNA reads TGTGCCAGCAGTTTACGTGAAAAGACCCAGCACTTC. This gives the protein CASSLREKTQHF.

This clonotype occurred a few times. The rearrangement uses TRBV6-6 and TRBJ2-5; no definite D call. Trimming removed 2 bases at V and 3 bases at J, with 4 bases between. The CDR3 has 12 amino acids. Germline V gene data show CDR1 as MNHNY and CDR2 as SVGAGI (reference sequence). The CDR3 coding sequence is TGTGCCAGCAGTTACAGAGAAGAGACCCAGTACTTC. This codes for CASSYREETQYF.

The V call is TRBV11-2, the J call TRBJ2-7; D not resolved. CDR1 is SGHAT, CDR2 FQNNGV, per germline. V lost 1 base and J 7 bases, leaving 14 bases between the germline ends. This CDR3 region has 14 residues. The CDR3 DNA is TGTGCCAGCAGCTTAGGCGCCGTCCCCGGAGAGCAGTACTTC. Protein product: CASSLGAVPGEQYF.

This clonotype has at least ten counts. The chain recombines TRBV11-3 with TRBJ1-1; D not certain. The V end was cut by 4 bases, the J end by 4 bases, with 13 bases between. This CDR3 region has 14 residues. Germline values: CDR1 SGHNT, CDR2 YENEEA. For the CDR3, the DNA is TGTGCCAGCAGCTCAGAACGGGGTTCCACTGAAGCTTTCTTT. Its protein product is CASSSERGSTEAFF.

This clonotype was seen many times. The gene calls are TRBV7-3 and TRBJ2-5; D remains ambiguous. V was clipped by 5 bases and J by 4 bases, with 8 bases between them. In germline, CDR1 is SGHTA, CDR2 FQGTGA. This CDR3 contains 12 residues. The CDR3 DNA is TGTGCCAGCAGCCGACCGGGAGAGACCCAGTACTTC. Its translation is CASSRPGETQYF.

This clonotype has ten or more counts. This chain connects TRBV2 to TRBJ2-7; 8 bases map to TRBD1. V was pared by 5 bases and J by 6 bases, with 6 bases of the junction left unmatched. This CDR3 is 13 amino acids long. Per germline, CDR1 SNHLY and CDR2 FYNNEI. The CDR3 DNA reads TGTGCCAGCAGTTCCCGGACAGGGAGCGAGCAGTACTTC. It yields the protein CASSSRTGSEQYF.

This chain joins TRBV25-1 and TRBJ2-2, with a weak D call TRBD1 (6 bases). V was cut by 3 bases and J by 2 bases, with 16 bases left in between. The germline V gene has CDR1 MGHDK and CDR2 SYGVNS. This CDR3 region has 17 residues. The CDR3 sequence is CASSDPRQGTNTGELFF. The CDR3 nucleotides read TGTGCCAGCAGTGACCCCAGGCAGGGGACAAACACCGGGGAGCTGTTTTTT.

This clonotype has at least ten counts. The J gene is TRBJ1-5, the V gene TRBV4-1, with 10 bases fitting TRBD1. Unmatched junction bases numbered 4, after V lost 3 bases and J lost 5 bases. CDR1 and CDR2 from the germline V gene are MGHRA and YSYEKL. The CDR3 has 15 residues. The CDR3: CASSQGQGIYQPQHF. DNA of the CDR3: TGCGCCAGCAGCCAGGGACAGGGGATATATCAGCCCCAGCATTTT.

The CDR3: CASRRAGELFF. DNA for the CDR3: TGTGCCAGCAGGCGGGCCGGGGAGCTGTTTTTT. The chain combines TRBV12-3 or TRBV12-4 with TRBJ2-2; D may be TRBD2 (5 bases). Trimming stripped 6 bases from V and 6 bases from J, with 5 bases between. CDR3 length: 11 residues.

This clonotype was counted only a few times. The V call is TRBV28, the J call TRBJ1-5; tentative D call: TRBD1 (5 bases). Trimming took 3 bases from V and 5 from J, leaving 8 bases between them. Germline V gives CDR1 MDHEN, CDR2 SYDVKM. The CDR3 contains 13 residues. CDR3 in DNA: TGTGCCAGCAGTTTCAAACAGGATCAGCCCCAGCATTTT. Its translation is CASSFKQDQPQHF. Full variable domain (rest looked up from reference TRBV28 and TRBJ1-5): DVKVTQSSRYLVKRTGEKVFLECVQDMDHENMFWYRQDPGLGLRLIYFSYDVKMKEKGDIPEGYSVSREKKERFSLILESASTNQTSMYLCASSFKQDQPQHFGDGTRLSIL.

This clonotype was detected ten times or more. The junction shows a germline mismatch at one end, possibly a read error. The J gene is TRBJ2-3, the V gene TRBV12-3 or TRBV12-4; 7 bases align to TRBD1. This CDR3 region has 13 residues. The CDR3 DNA reads as TGTGCCAGCAGTCCAACCGGGACAGAGACGCAGTATTTT. Its protein product is CASSPTGTETQYF.

This clonotype was counted only a few times. This chain links TRBV9 with TRBJ2-1, with a weak D call TRBD2 (5 bases). Between the trimmed V and J ends, which lost 3 bases and 4 bases, there was a span of 11 bases. Germline V gene sequence: CDR1 SGDLS, CDR2 YYNGEE. This CDR3 has 14 amino acids. As DNA, the CDR3 is TGTGCCAGCAGCGCCGAGGGTACATACAATGAGCAGTTCTTC. As protein: CASSAEGTYNEQFF.

The chain carries TRBV27 and TRBJ2-3; 12 bases agree with TRBD2. J lost 11 bases, V lost 3 bases, and 6 bases had no gene match. Germline-derived CDR1 and CDR2 are MNHEY and SMNVEV (reference sequence). CDR3 length: 14 amino acids. The CDR3 sequence is CASSFGTSGLLQYF. In DNA form, the CDR3 reads TGTGCCAGCAGTTTCGGGACTAGCGGGCTCTTGCAGTATTTT.